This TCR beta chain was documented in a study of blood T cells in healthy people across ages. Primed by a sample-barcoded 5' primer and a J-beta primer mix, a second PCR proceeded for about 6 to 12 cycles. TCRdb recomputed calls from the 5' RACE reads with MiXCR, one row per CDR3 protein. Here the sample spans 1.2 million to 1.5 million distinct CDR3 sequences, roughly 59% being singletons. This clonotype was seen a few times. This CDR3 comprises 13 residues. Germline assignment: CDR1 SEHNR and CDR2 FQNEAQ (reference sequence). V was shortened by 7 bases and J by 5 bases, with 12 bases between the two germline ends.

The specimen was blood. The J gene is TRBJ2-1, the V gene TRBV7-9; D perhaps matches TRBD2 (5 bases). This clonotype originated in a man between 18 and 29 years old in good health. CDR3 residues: CASMRVPDNEQFF. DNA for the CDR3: TGTGCCAGCATGAGGGTTCCGGACAATGAGCAGTTCTTC.